This T cell receptor beta chain was identified in a study of blood T cell repertoires in COVID-19. The overall study: Sites across the United States, Italy and Spain contributed samples from acute and convalescent COVID-19. Nucleic acid was either cDNA or gDNA, and it came from T cells, B-cell-depleted T cells, or PBMCs.

Source study methods: Cell counts per sample came from amplifying reference gene primers. The protocol was immunoSEQ multiplex PCR, while the TCRdb copy is restricted to in-frame clones and leaves out a portion. The DNA gave D and trimming, while V, J and clone size come from that table. The sample has around 11,000 clones; around 75% are singletons. The CDR3 spans 12 amino acids, including both terminal residues. Per the germline V gene, CDR1 is MNHNS and CDR2 is SASEGT. On this clone: It is unclear where the CDR3 begins or ends on the DNA, so no DNA is shown, and the CDR3 is as TCRdb lists it.

This TCR was recovered from a man aged 65 to 79 with active COVID-19. Sequencing input: peripheral blood. This chain joins TRBV6-1 and TRBJ2-2; the tabulated D call, TRBD2, remains unverified against the DNA. The CDR3: CASSSSGGELFF.